This T cell receptor (beta chain) was sequenced for a study of blood T cell repertoires in COVID-19. Across the whole study: Material from acute and convalescent COVID-19 was sourced from the United States, Italy and Spain. PBMCs, B-cell-depleted T cells, or T cells provided the cDNA or gDNA that made up the material.

Trimming took 4 bases from V and 0 from J, leaving 10 bases between them. The CDR3 contains 15 residues. Per the germline V gene, CDR1 is SNHLY and CDR2 is FYNNEI. Authors' methods: For nucleated cells, counts were estimated from reference gene primer amplification. Sequencing was performed with immunoSEQ multiplex PCR; in TCRdb, only in-frame clones are kept and a portion is missing. That table supplies the V and J calls and clone size; D and trimming were determined from the DNA. The sample lists roughly 86,000 clones, 91% occurring once. The chain has TRBV2 and TRBJ2-4; possible D gene TRBD2, 5 bases. What was sequenced was peripheral blood. The receptor was derived from a woman between 50 and 59 years old in a cohort sampled during active COVID-19. CDR3 nucleotides: TGTGCCAGCAGTGGACTATTAACAGCCAAAAACATTCAGTACTTC. Protein sequence: CASSGLLTAKNIQYF.